This TCR beta chain was retrieved from a study of cytotoxic CD8 clonotypes in ibrutinib-treated CLL listed by TCRdb under 2021. Some background on the complete study: The cohort included roughly 15 treatment-naive and roughly 10 relapsed/refractory patients; around 18 were IGHV unmutated. Responses were partial in 24 patients and complete in 2; after median around 65 months follow-up, about 14 stayed in remission and around 12 progressed. Response samples were taken after a median of around 13 months on treatment, ranging from about 6 to 36 months. On average, each sample yielded some 250,000 productive templates and over 90,000 productive rearrangements. Of the 90 or so people in the trial, roughly 27 had longitudinal samples available. Cryopreserved peripheral blood mononuclear cells were obtained before treatment, at response, and at either sustained remission or disease progression. Patients were still on ibrutinib when every remission and progressive disease sample was collected.

A remark on this clone: Its cognate antigen has yet to be identified. Base qualities are not recorded, but no much larger clone differs from it by a single base.

V loses 0 bases, J loses 3 bases, and the germline ends lie 8 bases apart. CDR1 and CDR2 are drawn from the germline V gene: SGHRS, YFSETQ. The CDR3 starts with the cysteine, ends with the phenylalanine, and has 14 residues. The read is trimmed to its CDR3 DNA, 42 bases read in frame from base 1. Each clonotype received, on average, about 9.7x coverage in deep resolution sequencing performed on a MiSeq, where the target depth lay between 1 in 1 million and 1 in 200,000 T cells. TCR beta libraries were generated with the immunoSEQ hsTCRB Kit. The study's processing was this. The data were analyzed with ImmunoSEQ Analyzer and ImmunoSEQ Data Assistant, and V, D and J gene assignments followed IMGT definitions. Clonality, which ranges from 0 to 1, was calculated by subtracting the normalized Shannon entropy of productive rearrangement frequencies from one. Only overrepresented clonotypes making up at least 0.05% of the repertoire of each patient were included in the public clonotype analysis. Some 13 age-matched healthy donor repertoires from immuneACCESS served as clonality controls. The table comes from immuneACCESS by way of TCRdb, which keeps in-frame sequences with V and J called. Part of the clones is missing from these tables; in studies checked, under half for an unresolved V gene and the rest for unknown reasons. D and trimming come from the DNA, and the V and J calls and clone size come from that table. The table for this sample lists roughly 250,000 clones; 70% of them were counted only once. The top ten hold approximately 15% of the sample.

Per the publication, the time point label means: approximately 2 years on ibrutinib. For TCR beta library preparation, approximately 2 micrograms of genomic DNA was extracted from cryopreserved PBMCs. Longitudinal blood samples from CLL patients on ibrutinib monotherapy were analyzed using high-throughput TCR beta sequencing. The patients took part in an open-label, single-center phase 2 trial of ibrutinib monotherapy. Overall study results and their limits: Public clonotypes were rare and either shrank or stayed stable during treatment, and the rise in clonality at ibrutinib response reflected expansion of private clonotypes. Clonality increased at ibrutinib response, stayed stable in sustained remission, and fell back toward baseline at progression. Sampling times were not matched between patients in sustained remission and patients whose disease was progressing, and lymph node repertoires were not examined. Baseline clonality exceeded that of age-matched healthy donors and correlated strongly with circulating CD8+ T-cell counts.

The starting material was PBMCs, obtained after 24 months of ibrutinib treatment. The chain couples TRBV5-1 to TRBJ2-3, with the identity of the D gene unclear. This receptor was taken from a human donor with chronic lymphocytic leukemia. The sequenced DNA: TGCGCCAGCAGCTTGGTATGGATAACAGATACGCAGTATTTT. Its coded protein is CASSLVWITDTQYF.